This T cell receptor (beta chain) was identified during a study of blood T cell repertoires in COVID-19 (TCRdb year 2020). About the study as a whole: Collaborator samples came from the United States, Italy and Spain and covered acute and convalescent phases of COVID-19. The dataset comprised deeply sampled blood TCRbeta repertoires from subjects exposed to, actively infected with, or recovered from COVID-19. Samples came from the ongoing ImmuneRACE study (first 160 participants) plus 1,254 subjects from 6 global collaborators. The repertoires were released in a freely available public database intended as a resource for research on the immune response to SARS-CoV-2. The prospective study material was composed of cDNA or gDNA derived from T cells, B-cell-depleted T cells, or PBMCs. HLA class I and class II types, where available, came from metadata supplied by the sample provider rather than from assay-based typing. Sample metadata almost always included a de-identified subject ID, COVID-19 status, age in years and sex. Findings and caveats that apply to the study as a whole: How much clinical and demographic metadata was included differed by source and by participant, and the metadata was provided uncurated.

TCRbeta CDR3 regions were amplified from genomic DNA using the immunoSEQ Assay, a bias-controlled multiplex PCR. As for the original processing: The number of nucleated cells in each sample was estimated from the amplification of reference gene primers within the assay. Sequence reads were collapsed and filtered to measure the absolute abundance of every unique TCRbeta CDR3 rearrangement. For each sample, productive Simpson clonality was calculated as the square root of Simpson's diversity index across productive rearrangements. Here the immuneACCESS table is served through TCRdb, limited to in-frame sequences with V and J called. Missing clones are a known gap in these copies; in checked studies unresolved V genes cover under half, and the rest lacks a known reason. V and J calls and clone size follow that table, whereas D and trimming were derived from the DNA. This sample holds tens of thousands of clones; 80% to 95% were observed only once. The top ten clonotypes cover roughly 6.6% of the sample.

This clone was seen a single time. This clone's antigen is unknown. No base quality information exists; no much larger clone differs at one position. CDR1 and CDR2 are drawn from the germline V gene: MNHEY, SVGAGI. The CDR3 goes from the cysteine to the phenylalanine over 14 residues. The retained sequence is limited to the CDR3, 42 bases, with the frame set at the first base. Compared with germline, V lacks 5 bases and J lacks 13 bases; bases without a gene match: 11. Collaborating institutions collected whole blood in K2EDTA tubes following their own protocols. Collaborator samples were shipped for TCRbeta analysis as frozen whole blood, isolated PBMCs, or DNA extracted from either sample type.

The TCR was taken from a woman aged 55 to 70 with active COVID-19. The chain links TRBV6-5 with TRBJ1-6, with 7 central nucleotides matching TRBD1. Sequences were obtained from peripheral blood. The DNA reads TGTGCCAGCAGTCTAAACAGGGGATCGTTTCCCCTCCACTTT. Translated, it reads CASSLNRGSFPLHF.